This T cell receptor beta chain derives from a study of shared clonotypes between healthy human individuals. Profiling relied on immunoSEQ multiplex PCR, and the TCRdb table lists in-frame clones only, not all of them. The table shows some 240,000 clones, with over 50% occurring only once. Germline V gene sequence: CDR1 SGHDT, CDR2 YYEEEE. The V segment lost 3 bases and the J segment 6 bases; nucleotides outside the gene matches: 7. This CDR3 region has 16 residues. A CD45RA+ naive subset and a CD45RA-negative memory subset were split from CD4+ cells. The sample comprised memory CD4+ T cells sorted from blood. As to subset: CD45RA-negative fraction. The TCR comes from a man younger than 45 in good health. The gene calls are TRBV5-6 and TRBJ2-7, with TRBD2 matching 15 bases. The CDR3 bases are TGTGCCAGCAGCTGGGGACTAGCGGGAGGAGTCTCCGAGCAGTACTTC. Its protein product is CASSWGLAGGVSEQYF.